The rows below give T cell receptor beta chains drawn from one sample of a study of T cell responses to AZD1222 COVID-19 vaccine. Sequencing was performed with immunoSEQ multiplex PCR; in TCRdb, only in-frame clones are kept and a portion is missing. The sample lists 120,000 to 150,000 clones; 88% were seen once. The sample was peripheral blood, taken on day 0 of AZD1222 vaccination. The origin of the receptors is an adult in good health. CDR3s include the opening cysteine and the closing phenylalanine or tryptophan. A D gene is named only where the DNA matches it firmly. Part of the rows lack a size; the others show once, few, many or a class for expanded clones.

D	length	V	size	J	CDR3	DNA
NA	16	TRBV7-2	NA	TRBJ1-6	CASSLAPTVTRSPLHF	TGTGCCAGCAGCTTAGCGCCGACAGTAACCCGTTCACCCCTCCACTTT
NA	17	TRBV15	NA	TRBJ1-4	CATSSPQRGESNEKLFF	TGTGCCACCAGCAGTCCTCAACGGGGGGAGAGTAATGAAAAACTGTTTTTT
TRBD1	16	TRBV7-9	NA	TRBJ1-1	CASSPRQGGYWTEAFF	TGTGCCAGCAGTCCTCGACAGGGAGGTTATTGGACTGAAGCTTTCTTT
TRBD1	16	TRBV9	NA	TRBJ1-3	CASSVTDRAAGNTIYF	TGTGCCAGCAGCGTAACGGACAGGGCCGCTGGAAACACCATATATTTT
TRBD1	14	TRBV3-1/TRBV3-2	NA	TRBJ1-6	CASSPGQGVSPLHF	TGTGCCAGCAGCCCTGGACAGGGAGTTTCACCCCTCCACTTT
NA	14	TRBV7-3	NA	TRBJ2-2	CASSSRTNTGELFF	TGTGCCAGCAGCTCTAGAACGAACACCGGGGAGCTGTTTTTT
NA	14	TRBV29-1	NA	TRBJ2-3	CSLNRQAGTDTQYF	TGCAGCCTCAACCGGCAGGCAGGCACAGATACGCAGTATTTT
TRBD2	17	TRBV9	NA	TRBJ2-1	CASSARGLIGGHNEQFF	TGTGCCAGCAGCGCGCGGGGGTTAATCGGCGGCCACAATGAGCAGTTCTTC
NA	16	TRBV7-2	few	TRBJ2-3	CASSYAGFRRTDTQYF	TGTGCCAGCAGCTACGCGGGGTTCCGACGCACAGATACGCAGTATTTT
NA	16	TRBV4-3	once	TRBJ1-2	CASSQGRLTSNYGYTF	TGCGCCAGCAGCCAGGGACGGCTGACTTCTAACTATGGCTACACCTTC
NA	14	TRBV19	few	TRBJ2-3	CASSTVGSTDTQYF	TGTGCCAGTAGTACTGTGGGAAGCACAGATACGCAGTATTTT
NA	13	TRBV9	NA	TRBJ1-1	CASSGDMNTEAFF	TGTGCCAGCAGCGGCGACATGAACACTGAAGCTTTCTTT
NA	16	TRBV19	NA	TRBJ1-5	CASTPMGDVFNQPQHF	TGTGCCAGTACCCCGATGGGGGACGTATTCAATCAGCCCCAGCATTTT
TRBD1	18	TRBV19	few	TRBJ1-4	CASTPGAGGRLVGEKLFF	TGTGCCAGTACTCCTGGGGCAGGGGGCAGGCTAGTCGGTGAAAAACTGTTTTTT
NA	14	TRBV6-4	medium-sized	TRBJ2-3	CASSEGEDTDTQYF	TGTGCCAGCAGTGAGGGGGAGGACACAGATACGCAGTATTTT
NA	14	TRBV7-8	once	TRBJ2-7	CASSPGGQTYEQYF	TGTGCCAGCAGCCCCGGAGGACAGACCTACGAGCAGTACTTC